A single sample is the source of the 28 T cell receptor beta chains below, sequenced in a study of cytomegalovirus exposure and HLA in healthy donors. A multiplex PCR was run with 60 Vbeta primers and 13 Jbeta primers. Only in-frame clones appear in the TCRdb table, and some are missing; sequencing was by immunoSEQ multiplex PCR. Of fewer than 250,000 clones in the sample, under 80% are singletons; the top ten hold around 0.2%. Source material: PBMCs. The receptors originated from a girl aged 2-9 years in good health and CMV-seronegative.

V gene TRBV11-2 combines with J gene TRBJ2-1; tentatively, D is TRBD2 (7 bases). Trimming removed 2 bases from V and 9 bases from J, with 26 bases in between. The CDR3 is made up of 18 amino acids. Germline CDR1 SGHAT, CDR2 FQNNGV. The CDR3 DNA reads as TGTGCCAGCAGCTTATTAGTGGGGTCGGGGGGCTCCCGCGGTGAGCAGTTCTTC. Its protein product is CASSLLVGSGGSRGEQFF.

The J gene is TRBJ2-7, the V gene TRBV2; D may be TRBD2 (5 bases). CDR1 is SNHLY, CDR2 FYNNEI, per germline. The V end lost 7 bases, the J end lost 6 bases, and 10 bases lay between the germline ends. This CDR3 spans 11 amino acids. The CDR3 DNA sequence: TGTGCCAGCACGCAACGGGGCGAGCAGTACTTC. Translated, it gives CASTQRGEQYF. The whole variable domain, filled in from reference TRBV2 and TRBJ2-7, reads EPEVTQTPSHQVTQMGQEVILRCVPISNHLYFYWYRQILGQKVEFLVSFYNNEISEKSEIFDDQFSVERPDGSNFTLKIRSTKLEDSAMYFCASTQRGEQYFGPGTRLTVT.

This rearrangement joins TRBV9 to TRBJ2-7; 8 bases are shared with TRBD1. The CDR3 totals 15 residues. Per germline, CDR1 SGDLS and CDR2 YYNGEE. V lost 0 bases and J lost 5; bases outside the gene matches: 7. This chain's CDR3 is CASSVGTGFAHEQYF. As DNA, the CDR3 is TGTGCCAGCAGCGTAGGGACAGGGTTCGCCCACGAGCAGTACTTC.

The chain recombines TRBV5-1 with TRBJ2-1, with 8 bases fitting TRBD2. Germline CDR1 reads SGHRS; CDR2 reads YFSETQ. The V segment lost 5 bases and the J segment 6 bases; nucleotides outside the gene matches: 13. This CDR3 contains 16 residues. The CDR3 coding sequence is TGCGCCAGCAGGCCCGCGTGGCGGGAGGTGTTCAATGAGCAGTTCTTC. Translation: CASRPAWREVFNEQFF.

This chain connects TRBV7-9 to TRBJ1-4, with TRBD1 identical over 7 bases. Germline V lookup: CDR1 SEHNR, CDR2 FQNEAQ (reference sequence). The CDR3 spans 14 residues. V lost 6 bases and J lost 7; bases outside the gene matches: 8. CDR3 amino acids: CASSRSQGREKLFF. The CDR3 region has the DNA TGTGCCAGCAGTCGTTCACAGGGGCGTGAAAAACTGTTTTTT.

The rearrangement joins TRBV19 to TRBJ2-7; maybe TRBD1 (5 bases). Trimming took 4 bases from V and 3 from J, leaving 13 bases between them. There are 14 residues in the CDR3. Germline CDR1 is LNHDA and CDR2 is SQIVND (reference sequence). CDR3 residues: CASSTTITGYEQYF. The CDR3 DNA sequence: TGTGCCAGTAGTACTACCATCACAGGCTACGAGCAGTACTTC.

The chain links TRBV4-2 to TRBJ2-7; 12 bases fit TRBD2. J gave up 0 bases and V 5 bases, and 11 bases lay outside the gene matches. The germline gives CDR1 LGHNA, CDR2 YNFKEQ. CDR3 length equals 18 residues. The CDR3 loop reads CASSEYTSGGRGSYEQYF. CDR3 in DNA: TGTGCCAGCAGCGAGTATACTAGCGGGGGGCGGGGCTCCTACGAGCAGTACTTC.

Here the CDR3 reads CASIDRGRHTEAFF. The CDR3 nucleotides read TGTGCCAGCATCGACAGGGGTCGTCACACTGAAGCTTTCTTT. The chain carries TRBV6-6 and TRBJ1-1; 8 bases are shared with TRBD1. This CDR3 region has 14 residues. CDR1 is MNHNY and CDR2 is SVGAGI in the germline V gene (reference sequence). V dropped 7 bases and J dropped 3; count of bases not matched to a gene: 7.

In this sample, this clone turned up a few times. CDR3 residues: CASSQDHGNTGELFF. In nucleotides, the CDR3 is TGTGCCAGCAGCCAAGATCACGGGAACACCGGGGAGCTGTTTTTT. This rearrangement joins TRBV4-2 to TRBJ2-2; D remains unclear. Looked up from germline, CDR1 is LGHNA and CDR2 is YNFKEQ. The V and J ends lost 0 bases and 1 base respectively, with 6 bases between them. The CDR3 is made up of 15 amino acids.

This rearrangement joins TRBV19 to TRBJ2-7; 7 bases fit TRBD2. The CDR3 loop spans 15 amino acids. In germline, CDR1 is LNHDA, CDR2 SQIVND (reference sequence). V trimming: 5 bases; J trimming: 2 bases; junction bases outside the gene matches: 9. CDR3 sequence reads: CASSSGTGGAYEQYF. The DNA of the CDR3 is TGTGCCAGTAGTTCCGGGACGGGGGGAGCCTACGAGCAGTACTTC.

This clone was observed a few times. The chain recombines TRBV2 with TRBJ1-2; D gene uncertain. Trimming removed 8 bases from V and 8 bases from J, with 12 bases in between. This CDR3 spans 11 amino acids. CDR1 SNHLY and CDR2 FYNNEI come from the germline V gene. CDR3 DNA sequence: TGTGCCAGCCTGTCTTACAGAGGCTACACCTTC. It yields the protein CASLSYRGYTF.

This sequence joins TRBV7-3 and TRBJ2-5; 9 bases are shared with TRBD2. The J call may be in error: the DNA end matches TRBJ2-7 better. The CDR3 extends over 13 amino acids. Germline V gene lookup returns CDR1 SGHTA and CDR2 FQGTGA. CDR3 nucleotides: TGTGCCAGCAGCTTAGCGGGGGGGGACGAGCAGTACTTC. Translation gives CASSLAGGDEQYF.

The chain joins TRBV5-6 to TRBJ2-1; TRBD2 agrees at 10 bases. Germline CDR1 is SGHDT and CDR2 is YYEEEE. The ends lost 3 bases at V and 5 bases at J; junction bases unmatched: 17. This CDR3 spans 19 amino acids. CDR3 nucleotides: TGTGCCAGCAGCTATATAGCGGGGGGCCCATTAACCACACACAATGAGCAGTTCTTC. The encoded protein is CASSYIAGGPLTTHNEQFF.

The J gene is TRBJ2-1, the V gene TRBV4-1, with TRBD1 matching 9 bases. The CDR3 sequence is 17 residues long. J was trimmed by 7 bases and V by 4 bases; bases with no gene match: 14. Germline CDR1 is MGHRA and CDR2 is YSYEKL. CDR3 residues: CASSLLIDRGLSNEQFF. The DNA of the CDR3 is TGCGCCAGCAGCCTTCTCATTGACAGGGGGTTATCTAATGAGCAGTTCTTC.

CDR3 protein: CASSFRALAGGGNEQFF. CDR3 in DNA: TGCGCCAGCAGCTTCCGCGCCTTAGCGGGAGGAGGCAATGAGCAGTTCTTC. The rearrangement links TRBV5-1 to TRBJ2-1; 10 positions agree with TRBD2. CDR1 is SGHRS and CDR2 is YFSETQ in the germline V gene. Losses at the gene ends were 2 bases for V and 6 bases for J; bases not matched to a gene: 11. The CDR3 consists of 17 residues.

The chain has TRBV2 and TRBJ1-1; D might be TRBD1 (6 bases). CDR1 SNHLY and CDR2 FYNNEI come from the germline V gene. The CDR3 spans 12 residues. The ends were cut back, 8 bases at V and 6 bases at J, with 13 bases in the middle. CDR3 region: CASLMGGPEAFF. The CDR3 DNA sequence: TGTGCCAGCTTAATGGGGGGGCCTGAAGCTTTCTTT.

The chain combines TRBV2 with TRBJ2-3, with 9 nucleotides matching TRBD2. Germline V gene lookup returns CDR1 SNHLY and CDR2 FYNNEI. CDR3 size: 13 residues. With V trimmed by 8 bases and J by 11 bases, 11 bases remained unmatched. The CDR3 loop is CASRGGGAFGQYF. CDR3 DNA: TGTGCCAGCCGTGGCGGGGGGGCTTTCGGGCAGTATTTT.

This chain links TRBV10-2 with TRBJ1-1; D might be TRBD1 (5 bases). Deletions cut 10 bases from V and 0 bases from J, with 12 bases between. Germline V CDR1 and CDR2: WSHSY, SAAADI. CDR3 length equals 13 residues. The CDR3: CATAGTLNTEAFF. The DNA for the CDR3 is TGCGCCACCGCCGGGACTTTGAACACTGAAGCTTTCTTT.

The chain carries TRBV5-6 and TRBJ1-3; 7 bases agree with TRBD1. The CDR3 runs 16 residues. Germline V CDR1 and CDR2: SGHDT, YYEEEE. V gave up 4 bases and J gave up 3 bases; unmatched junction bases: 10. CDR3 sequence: CASSILTGDYGNTIYF. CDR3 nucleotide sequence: TGTGCCAGCAGCATCCTCACAGGGGATTATGGAAACACCATATATTTT.

The CDR3: CASSIAGDQPQHF. The CDR3 bases are TGTGCCAGTAGTATAGCAGGGGATCAGCCCCAGCATTTT. The chain is built from TRBV19 and TRBJ1-5, with a possible D match to TRBD1 (6 bases). Per germline, CDR1 LNHDA and CDR2 SQIVND (reference sequence). The CDR3 is made up of 13 amino acids. V dropped 1 base and J dropped 5 bases, with 6 bases sitting between them.

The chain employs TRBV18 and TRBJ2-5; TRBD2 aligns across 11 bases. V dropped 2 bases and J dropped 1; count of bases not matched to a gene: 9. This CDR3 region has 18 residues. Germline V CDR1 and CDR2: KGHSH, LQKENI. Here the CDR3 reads CASSPVVQGTSGQETQYF. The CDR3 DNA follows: TGTGCCAGCTCACCAGTGGTTCAGGGGACTAGCGGCCAAGAGACCCAGTACTTC. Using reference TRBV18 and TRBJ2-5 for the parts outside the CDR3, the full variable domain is NAGVMQNPRHLVRRRGQEARLRCSPMKGHSHVYWYRQLPEEGLKFMVYLQKENIIDESGMPKERFSAEFPKEGPSILRIQQVVRGDSAAYFCASSPVVQGTSGQETQYFGPGTRLLVL.

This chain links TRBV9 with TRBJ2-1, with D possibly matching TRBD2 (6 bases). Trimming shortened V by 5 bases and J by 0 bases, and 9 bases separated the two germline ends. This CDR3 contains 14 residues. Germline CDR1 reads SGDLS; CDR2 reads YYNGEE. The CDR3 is CASRDSGSYNEQFF. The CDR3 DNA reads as TGTGCCAGCAGGGATAGCGGCTCCTACAATGAGCAGTTCTTC.

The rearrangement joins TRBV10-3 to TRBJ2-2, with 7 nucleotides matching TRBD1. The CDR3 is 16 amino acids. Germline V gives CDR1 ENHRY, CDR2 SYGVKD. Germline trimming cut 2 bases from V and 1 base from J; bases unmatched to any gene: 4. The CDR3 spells CAISEMAGGNTGELFF. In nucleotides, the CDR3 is TGTGCCATCAGTGAGATGGCAGGGGGGAACACCGGGGAGCTGTTTTTT.

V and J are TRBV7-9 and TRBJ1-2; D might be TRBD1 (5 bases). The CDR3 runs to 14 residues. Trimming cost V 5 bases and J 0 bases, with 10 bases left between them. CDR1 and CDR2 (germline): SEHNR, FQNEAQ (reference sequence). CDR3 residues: CASSIVTANYGYTF. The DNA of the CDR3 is TGTGCCAGCAGCATCGTGACAGCTAACTATGGCTACACCTTC.

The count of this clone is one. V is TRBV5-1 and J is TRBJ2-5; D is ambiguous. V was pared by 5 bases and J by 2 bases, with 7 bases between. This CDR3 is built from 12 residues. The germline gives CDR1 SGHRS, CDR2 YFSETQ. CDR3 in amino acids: CASRGVQETQYF. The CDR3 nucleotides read TGCGCCAGCAGGGGCGTTCAAGAGACCCAGTACTTC.

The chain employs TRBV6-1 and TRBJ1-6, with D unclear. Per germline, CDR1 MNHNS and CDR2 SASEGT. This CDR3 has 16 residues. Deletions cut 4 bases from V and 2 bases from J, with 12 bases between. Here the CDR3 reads CASSGASQTYNSPLHF. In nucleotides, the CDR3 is TGTGCCAGCAGTGGGGCTTCACAGACCTATAATTCACCCCTCCACTTT.

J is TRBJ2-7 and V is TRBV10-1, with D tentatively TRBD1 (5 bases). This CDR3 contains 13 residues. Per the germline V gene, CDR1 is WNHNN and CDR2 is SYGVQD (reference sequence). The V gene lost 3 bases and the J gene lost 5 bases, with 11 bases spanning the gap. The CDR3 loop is CASSDQGRNEQYF. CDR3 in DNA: TGCGCCAGCAGTGACCAGGGTCGGAACGAGCAGTACTTC.

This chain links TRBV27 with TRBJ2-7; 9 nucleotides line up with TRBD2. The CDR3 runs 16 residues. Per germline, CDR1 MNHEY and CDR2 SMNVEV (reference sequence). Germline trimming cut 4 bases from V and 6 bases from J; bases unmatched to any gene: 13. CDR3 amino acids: CASSYRLADGRGEQYF. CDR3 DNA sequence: TGTGCCAGCAGTTATAGACTAGCGGATGGGAGGGGCGAGCAGTACTTC.